The 6 T cell receptor beta chains given below trace back to one sample, sequenced in a study of blood T cell repertoires in COVID-19. The protocol was immunoSEQ multiplex PCR, while the TCRdb copy is restricted to in-frame clones and leaves out a portion. The repertoire holds some 300,000 clones, with around nine tenths as singletons. Sequenced sample: PBMCs or T cells enriched from blood (not recorded which). The receptors were sampled from a woman in her 50s who had been exposed to COVID-19.

The rearrangement joins TRBV7-8 to TRBJ2-3, with D possibly TRBD2 on 7 matching bases. The length of the CDR3 is 17 residues. Germline V gives CDR1 SGHVS, CDR2 FQNEAQ. V lost 4 bases and J lost 1, with 18 bases in between. CDR3 in amino acids: CASSSHRGAGRTDTQYF. CDR3 coding DNA: TGTGCCAGCAGCTCGCATCGGGGGGCCGGACGCACAGATACGCAGTATTTT.

The chain couples TRBV27 to TRBJ2-2; weak D call: TRBD1 (5 bases). V dropped 11 bases and J dropped 7 bases, with 20 bases sitting between them. Germline loops: CDR1 MNHEY, CDR2 SMNVEV (reference sequence). There are 14 residues in the CDR3. CDR3 DNA: TGTGCCGCCAAAAGGCAAGGGGAAGGCGGGGAGCTGTTTTTT. Translating it yields CAAKRQGEGGELFF.

The chain has TRBV3-1 (or the pseudogene TRBV3-2) and TRBJ2-7, with 7 bases that match TRBD1. The CDR3 length is 16 residues. The junction had 17 bases not matched to a gene; V was cut back by 5 bases and J by 7 bases. Germline CDR1 is LGHDT and CDR2 is YNNKEL (reference sequence). CDR3: CASSFLRGSPTGEQYF. DNA of the CDR3: TGTGCCAGCAGCTTCCTCAGGGGGTCTCCCACGGGTGAGCAGTACTTC.

The CDR3 DNA reads TGTGCCAGCAGTTTCTTCCAGGTACCGCTCAATGAGCAGTTCTTC. Translating gives CASSFFQVPLNEQFF. The chain carries TRBV28 and TRBJ2-1; D ambiguous. Per germline, CDR1 MDHEN and CDR2 SYDVKM. This CDR3 region has 15 residues. Trimming removed 3 bases at V and 6 bases at J, with 15 bases between.

The J gene is TRBJ2-7, the V gene TRBV15; 7 bases line up with TRBD2. The CDR3 contains 13 residues. The ends lost 0 bases at V and 8 bases at J; junction bases unmatched: 4. Looked up from germline, CDR1 is LNHNV and CDR2 is YYDKDF (reference sequence). CDR3 protein: CATSRDAGEKQYF. CDR3 nucleotide sequence: TGTGCCACCAGCAGAGATGCGGGGGAAAAGCAGTACTTC.

This chain links TRBV11-2 with TRBJ2-7, with D unresolved. This CDR3 has 16 residues. Looked up from germline, CDR1 is SGHAT and CDR2 is FQNNGV. Trimming removed 5 bases at V and 2 bases at J, with 19 bases between. The CDR3 protein is CASSTEVRGRTYEQYF. CDR3 in DNA: TGTGCCAGCAGCACAGAAGTTCGTGGCCGAACCTACGAGCAGTACTTC. Combining the CDR3 with reference TRBV11-2 and TRBJ2-7 gives the whole variable domain EAGVAQSPRYKIIEKRQSVAFWCNPISGHATLYWYQQILGQGPKLLIQFQNNGVVDDSQLPKDRFSAERLKGVDSTLKIQPAKLEDSAVYLCASSTEVRGRTYEQYFGPGTRLTVT.